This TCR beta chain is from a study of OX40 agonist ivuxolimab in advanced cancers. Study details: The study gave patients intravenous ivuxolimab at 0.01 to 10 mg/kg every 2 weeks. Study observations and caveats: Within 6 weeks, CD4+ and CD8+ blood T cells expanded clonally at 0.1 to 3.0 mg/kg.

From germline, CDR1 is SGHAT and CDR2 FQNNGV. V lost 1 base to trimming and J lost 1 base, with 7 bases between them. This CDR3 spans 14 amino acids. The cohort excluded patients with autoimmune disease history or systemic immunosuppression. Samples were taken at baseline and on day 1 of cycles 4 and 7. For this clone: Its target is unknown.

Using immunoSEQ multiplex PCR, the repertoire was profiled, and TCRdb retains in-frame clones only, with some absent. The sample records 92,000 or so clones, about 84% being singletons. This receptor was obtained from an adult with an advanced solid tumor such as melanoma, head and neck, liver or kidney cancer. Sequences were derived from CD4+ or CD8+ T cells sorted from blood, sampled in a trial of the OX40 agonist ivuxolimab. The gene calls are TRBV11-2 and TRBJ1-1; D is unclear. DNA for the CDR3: TGTGCCAGCAGCTTAGTTGAGGGGAACACTGAAGCTTTCTTT. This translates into CASSLVEGNTEAFF. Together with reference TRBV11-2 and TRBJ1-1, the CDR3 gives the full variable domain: EAGVAQSPRYKIIEKRQSVAFWCNPISGHATLYWYQQILGQGPKLLIQFQNNGVVDDSQLPKDRFSAERLKGVDSTLKIQPAKLEDSAVYLCASSLVEGNTEAFFGQGTRLTVV.